This entry lists 13 T cell receptor beta chains sequenced from one sample in a study of cytomegalovirus exposure and HLA in healthy donors. Both 60 Vbeta primers and 13 Jbeta primers went into the PCR. Produced via immunoSEQ multiplex PCR; TCRdb's table is partial and in-frame only. The sample yields about 140,000 clones, 76% seen once. The material sequenced was PBMCs. The source is a woman aged 35 to 49 in good health and CMV-seronegative.

CDR3 coding DNA: TGTGCCAGCAGCTCTAGCAGAGCCTACGAGCAGTACTTC. This sequence encodes CASSSSRAYEQYF. The rearrangement links TRBV11-2 to TRBJ2-7, with D possibly being TRBD2 (5 bases). With 4 bases removed from V and 2 bases from J, the gap between germline ends came to 9 bases. The CDR3 spans 13 residues. From germline, CDR1 is SGHAT and CDR2 FQNNGV.

This chain uses TRBV13 with TRBJ2-1, with 8 bases lining up with TRBD2. The CDR3 runs 15 residues. V gave up 9 bases and J gave up 0 bases; unmatched junction bases: 7. Germline CDR1 PRHDT, CDR2 FYEKMQ (reference sequence). Here the CDR3 reads CARGGRPSSYNEQFF. CDR3 DNA sequence: TGTGCCAGAGGCGGGAGGCCAAGCTCCTACAATGAGCAGTTCTTC.

The CDR3 DNA is TGTGCCAGCAGCTTAGTCGGGGGAAAGCAGTACTTC. It codes for CASSLVGGKQYF. The chain employs TRBV7-9 and TRBJ2-5, with D possibly TRBD2 on 6 matching bases. The CDR3 length is 12 residues. The germline V gene has CDR1 SEHNR and CDR2 FQNEAQ (reference sequence). V was shortened by 1 base and J by 11 bases, with 11 bases between the two germline ends.

J is TRBJ1-2 and V is TRBV28; D possibly corresponds to TRBD1 (6 bases). Germline V gives CDR1 MDHEN, CDR2 SYDVKM. V was trimmed by 10 bases and J by 2 bases, leaving 14 bases between them. The CDR3 sequence is 13 residues long. CDR3 protein: CATRQAANYGYTF. In nucleotides, the CDR3 is TGTGCCACCCGACAGGCCGCAAACTATGGCTACACCTTC.

With respect to this clone: Because it lacks the conserved phenylalanine or tryptophan at the end, this CDR3 is likely a read error. V and J are TRBV19 and TRBJ1-5; D gene ambiguous. CDR3 length: 13 amino acids. Germline CDR1 reads LNHDA; CDR2 reads SQIVND (reference sequence). V lost 2 bases and J lost 4, with 6 bases in between. DNA for the CDR3: TGTGCCAGTAGTATAAGGAGGAATCAGCCCCAGCATCTT. Residues: CASSIRRNQPQHL.

The chain links TRBV5-1 to TRBJ2-7, with TRBD1 as a possible D gene (6 bases). Germline CDR1 and CDR2: SGHRS and YFSETQ. Trimming shortened V by 2 bases and J by 6 bases, and 15 bases separated the two germline ends. The CDR3 has 14 amino acids. CDR3 DNA sequence: TGCGCCAGCAGCTTCCGGGACATATTTCTCGAGCAGTACTTC. Amino acids: CASSFRDIFLEQYF.

J is TRBJ1-5 and V is TRBV30; maybe TRBD1 (6 bases). The CDR3 spans 15 residues. Germline assignment: CDR1 GTSNPN and CDR2 SVGIG (reference sequence). The V end lost 0 bases, the J end lost 6 bases, and 15 bases lay between the germline ends. The CDR3 loop is CAWSVRGDTGQPQHF. The CDR3 DNA sequence: TGTGCCTGGAGTGTACGGGGGGACACAGGTCAGCCCCAGCATTTT.

This sequence joins TRBV5-3 and TRBJ2-7; 8 bases are a match to TRBD1. TRBV5-3 is noted as an ORF with a role that remains uncertain. V trimming: 3 bases; J trimming: 4 bases; junction bases outside the gene matches: 9. This CDR3 spans 15 amino acids. In DNA form, the CDR3 reads TGTGCCAGAAGCTCTGACCGGGACAGGTGTTACGAGCAGTACTTC. The encoded protein is CARSSDRDRCYEQYF.

This clone was seen only a few times. This rearrangement joins TRBV7-9 to TRBJ2-6, with a weak D call TRBD1 (6 bases). Germline CDR1 and CDR2: SEHNR and FQNEAQ (reference sequence). The CDR3 is 15 amino acids. Between the trimmed V and J ends, which lost 5 bases and 3 bases, there was a span of 11 bases. Here the CDR3 DNA reads TGTGCCAGCAGCATTTCGACAGGTGGGGCCAACGTCCTGACTTTC. Its protein is CASSISTGGANVLTF.

This clone has only a few counts. The same CDR3 can be traced to other DNA sequences in this sample. The chain has TRBV7-9 and TRBJ1-2; tentative D call: TRBD1 (5 bases). The V gene lost 1 base and the J gene lost 6 bases, with 6 bases spanning the gap. CDR1 and CDR2 (germline): SEHNR, FQNEAQ (reference sequence). CDR3 size: 12 residues. CDR3 sequence reads: CASSLGQNGYTF. The CDR3 DNA follows: TGTGCCAGCAGCTTAGGACAGAATGGCTACACCTTC.

The rearrangement joins TRBV29-1 to TRBJ2-5; maybe TRBD2 (6 bases). V was clipped by 6 bases and J by 2 bases, with 13 bases between them. The CDR3 is 13 amino acids. In germline, CDR1 is SQVTM, CDR2 ANQGSEA. The CDR3 region has the DNA TGCAGCGTATCGACTAGTCAACAAGAGACCCAGTACTTC. It translates to CSVSTSQQETQYF.

The chain employs TRBV19 and TRBJ2-3; D is unresolved. The CDR3 extends over 11 amino acids. Between the trimmed V and J ends, which lost 6 bases and 3 bases, there was a span of 4 bases. CDR1 and CDR2 (germline): LNHDA, SQIVND (reference sequence). CDR3 DNA: TGTGCCAGTAGCCGTACAGATACGCAGTATTTT. Translated: CASSRTDTQYF.

V and J are TRBV2 and TRBJ1-5; maybe TRBD1 (6 bases). The V gene's germline CDR1 is SNHLY and CDR2 FYNNEI. The V end lost 5 bases, the J end lost 5 bases, and 13 bases lay between the germline ends. This CDR3 has 14 residues. This CDR3 is CASSWDRTDQPQHF. DNA for the CDR3: TGTGCCAGCAGTTGGGACCGGACAGATCAGCCCCAGCATTTT.